A single sample is the source of the 16 T cell receptor beta chains below, sequenced in a study of T cells in Graves' hyperthyroidism and ophthalmopathy. Amplification yielded TCR beta CDR3 regions, with RNA transcripts as the source. In the first-round RT-PCR of the TCR CDR3, the HTBI primer set was used. TCRdb called the multiplex PCR reads again in MiXCR, with one record for every CDR3 protein. The table includes 490,000 or so distinct CDR3 sequences, 35% to 50% detected once. The specimen sequenced was peripheral blood or thyroid tissue (not recorded which). The receptors originated from an adult woman with Graves' disease, either hyperthyroidism or ophthalmopathy (not recorded which).

This clonotype has just one count. The chain joins TRBV7-2 to TRBJ1-5; 8 bases agree with TRBD1. Germline loops: CDR1 SGHTA, CDR2 FQGNSA. After removal of 4 bases from V and 7 bases from J, the junction contained 6 bases not matched to a gene. The CDR3 loop spans 14 amino acids. The chain's CDR3 is CASSSQGGGQPQHF. CDR3 sequence (DNA): TGTGCCAGCAGCTCACAGGGGGGGGGGCAGCCCCAGCATTTT.

This chain joins TRBV6-6 and TRBJ1-5; no reliable D call. The CDR3 is made up of 14 amino acids. The V end lost 2 bases, the J end lost 3 bases, and 8 bases lay between the germline ends. CDR1 and CDR2 (germline): MNHNY, SVGAGI (reference sequence). The CDR3 is CASSYEGFNQPQHF. CDR3 nucleotide sequence: TGTGCCAGCAGTTACGAGGGATTCAATCAGCCCCAGCATTTT.

This clonotype has a handful of counts. The chain recombines TRBV7-2 with TRBJ2-7; D gene ambiguous. Looked up from germline, CDR1 is SGHTA and CDR2 is FQGNSA. The length of the CDR3 is 13 residues. V was cut by 2 bases and J by 6 bases, with 11 bases left in between. This CDR3 reads CASSLFRASEQYF. CDR3 nucleotides: TGTGCCAGCAGCTTATTCCGGGCCAGCGAGCAGTACTTC.

This clonotype has only a few counts. This sequence joins TRBV10-3 and TRBJ2-7; D possibly uses TRBD1 or TRBD2 (5 bases each). The germline V gene has CDR1 ENHRY and CDR2 SYGVKD. Deletions cut 4 bases from V and 0 bases from J, with 10 bases between. The length of the CDR3 is 14 residues. In DNA form, the CDR3 reads TGTGCCATCAGTGTCGGGACCGCCTCCTACGAGCAGTACTTC. Translation gives CAISVGTASYEQYF.

The chain employs TRBV2 and TRBJ1-6, with 7 bases aligning to TRBD1. The germline CDR1 and CDR2 sequences are SNHLY and FYNNEI. V shed 7 bases and J 7 bases; nucleotides not matched to a gene: 10. The length of the CDR3 is 15 residues. The CDR3 DNA sequence: TGTGCCAGCATCGGACAGGCCACTCGAAATTCACCCCTCCACTTT. Protein: CASIGQATRNSPLHF.

This clonotype was counted a few times. CDR3 in amino acids: CSASSEETQYF. The DNA of the CDR3 is TGCAGTGCCAGTAGCGAAGAGACCCAGTACTTC. The chain uses TRBV20-1 and TRBJ2-5; D might be TRBD2 (5 bases). Germline V CDR1 and CDR2: DFQATT, SNEGSKA (reference sequence). V was trimmed by 6 bases and J by 3 bases, leaving 8 bases between them. The CDR3 loop spans 11 amino acids.

The chain is built from TRBV7-8 and TRBJ2-7; 10 bases fit TRBD2. Germline trimming cut 2 bases from V and 7 bases from J; bases unmatched to any gene: 8. The CDR3 totals 15 residues. Germline CDR1 is SGHVS and CDR2 is FQNEAQ. Here the CDR3 DNA reads TGTGCCAGCAGCTTACAAAGCGGGAGGGCTCAGGAGCAGTACTTC. It translates to CASSLQSGRAQEQYF.

This clonotype appeared a few times. The chain recombines TRBV11-2 with TRBJ1-6; D unresolved. This CDR3 is 16 amino acids long. The germline V gene has CDR1 SGHAT and CDR2 FQNNGV. V was pared by 7 bases and J by 1 base, with 14 bases between. The CDR3 reads CASTRNRVSYNSPLHF. CDR3 coding DNA: TGTGCCAGCACCCGGAATAGGGTATCCTATAATTCACCCCTCCACTTT.

V usage is TRBV7-2 and J usage is TRBJ2-5, with D hard to call. The germline gives CDR1 SGHTA, CDR2 FQGNSA. CDR3 size: 13 residues. V was trimmed by 5 bases and J by 11 bases, leaving 18 bases between them. The DNA of the CDR3 is TGTGCCAGCAGCCCGATGTTTGGGCAGAATCAGTACTTC. It codes for CASSPMFGQNQYF.

The CDR3: CASSPQGGNNSPLHF. DNA for the CDR3: TGTGCCAGCAGCCCACAGGGGGGAAATAATTCACCCCTCCACTTT. The chain carries TRBV3-1 and TRBJ1-6, with 8 bases matching TRBD1. The CDR3 has 15 residues. Germline CDR1 reads LGHDT; CDR2 reads YNNKEL (reference sequence). The V gene end was trimmed by 4 bases and the J gene end by 5 bases; junction bases not matched to a gene: 4. The full variable domain, completed using reference TRBV3-1 and TRBJ1-6, is DTAVSQTPKYLVTQMGNDKSIKCEQNLGHDTMYWYKQDSKKFLKIMFSYNNKELIINETVPNRFSPKSPDKAHLNLHINSLELGDSAVYFCASSPQGGNNSPLHFGNGTRLTVT.

The chain combines TRBV5-6 with TRBJ2-7; TRBD2 agrees at 9 bases. The trim removed 3 bases at V and 5 bases at J, leaving 9 bases unmatched. CDR3 length equals 15 residues. Germline V gene sequence: CDR1 SGHDT, CDR2 YYEEEE. The CDR3 protein is CASSSPAGGFHEQYF. In nucleotides, the CDR3 is TGTGCCAGCAGCTCCCCGGCGGGAGGGTTCCACGAGCAGTACTTC. Drawing the rest from reference TRBV5-6 and TRBJ2-7, the complete variable domain is DAGVTQSPTHLIKTRGQQVTLRCSPKSGHDTVSWYQQALGQGPQFIFQYYEEEERQRGNFPDRFSGHQFPNYSSELNVNALLLGDSALYLCASSSPAGGFHEQYFGPGTRLTVT.

Ten or more counts support this clonotype. The rearrangement uses TRBV5-1 and TRBJ1-1; D unresolved. Trimming took off 0 bases at V and 0 bases at J, with 6 bases between the two ends. The germline V gene encodes CDR1 SGHRS and CDR2 YFSETQ. The CDR3 covers 14 residues. CDR3 DNA: TGCGCCAGCAGCTTGGTGGGCATGAACACTGAAGCTTTCTTT. Amino acid sequence: CASSLVGMNTEAFF.

This clonotype was counted many times. The chain is built from TRBV2 and TRBJ2-7; 7 nucleotides align to TRBD1. Germline CDR1 is SNHLY and CDR2 is FYNNEI. After removal of 7 bases from V and 3 bases from J, the junction contained 6 bases not matched to a gene. The CDR3 is 13 amino acids. CDR3 region: CASTVDRDYEQYF. CDR3 nucleotides: TGTGCCAGCACCGTCGACAGGGACTACGAGCAGTACTTC.

This clonotype was seen at least ten times. The rearrangement links TRBV7-2 to TRBJ2-7, with D perhaps being TRBD1 or TRBD2 (5 bases each). From germline, CDR1 is SGHTA and CDR2 FQGNSA. V was cut by 6 bases and J by 2 bases, with 11 bases left in between. CDR3 size: 13 residues. CDR3 nucleotides: TGTGCCAGCAGGACTACGGGGCCCTACGAGCAGTACTTC. It translates to CASRTTGPYEQYF.

The gene calls are TRBV7-8 and TRBJ2-5; 7 bases agree with TRBD1. The CDR3 length is 17 residues. V shed 6 bases and J 1 base; nucleotides not matched to a gene: 14. Per the germline V gene, CDR1 is SGHVS and CDR2 is FQNEAQ. The CDR3 here is CASRIRRGGQPQETQYF. CDR3 DNA sequence: TGTGCCAGCAGGATACGTCGAGGGGGACAGCCCCAAGAGACCCAGTACTTC. Variable domain in full (rest from reference TRBV7-8 and TRBJ2-5): GAGVSQSPRYKVAKRGQDVALRCDPISGHVSLFWYQQALGQGPEFLTYFQNEAQLDKSGLPSDRFFAERPEGSVSTLKIQRTQQEDSAVYLCASRIRRGGQPQETQYFGPGTRLLVL.

This clonotype showed up many times. The chain links TRBV4-1 to TRBJ1-6; no clear D. In germline, CDR1 is MGHRA, CDR2 YSYEKL. The CDR3 covers 13 residues. Trimming left V 0 bases short and J 10 bases short, with 7 bases between. The CDR3 sequence: CASSQEGRSPLHF. The CDR3 bases are TGCGCCAGCAGCCAAGAGGGTCGATCACCCCTCCACTTT.